This is a list of T cell receptor beta chains from one sample in a study of siplizumab effects on memory and regulatory T cells. TCRdb's copy holds only in-frame clones and misses some; the assay was immunoSEQ multiplex PCR. The profile shows approximately 50,000 clones, approximately 93% of them singletons. The material sequenced was CD8+ T cells sorted from blood. Receptors were obtained from a human donor in good health. CDR3s leave out the opening cysteine and the closing phenylalanine or tryptophan.

j_call: TRBJ2-3; v_call: TRBV9; cdr3_length: 15; cdr3_aa: ASSVAGLFEGGDTQY
j_call: TRBJ2-7; v_call: TRBV27; cdr3_length: 13; cdr3_aa: ASSLNARRGYEQY
j_call: TRBJ1-6; v_call: TRBV5-4; cdr3_length: 12; cdr3_aa: ASSFGTLNSPLH
j_call: TRBJ2-2; v_call: TRBV7-9; cdr3_length: 11; cdr3_aa: ARRDSNTGELF
j_call: TRBJ2-3; v_call: TRBV7-9; cdr3_length: 12; cdr3_aa: ASIVSTISDTQY
j_call: TRBJ2-1; v_call: TRBV7-3; cdr3_length: 12; cdr3_aa: ASSLTGQGDEQF
j_call: TRBJ2-7; v_call: TRBV7-9; cdr3_length: 12; cdr3_aa: ASSAPAGRYEQY
j_call: TRBJ2-7; v_call: TRBV10-3; cdr3_length: 13; cdr3_aa: AISDSSGSSYEQY
j_call: TRBJ2-5; v_call: TRBV27; cdr3_length: 10; cdr3_aa: ASSLHGETQY
j_call: TRBJ2-2; v_call: TRBV11-2; cdr3_length: 12; cdr3_aa: AQLGRVVTGELF
j_call: TRBJ2-7; v_call: TRBV7-9; cdr3_length: 10; cdr3_aa: ASSSGLYEQY
j_call: TRBJ2-2; v_call: TRBV14; cdr3_length: 14; cdr3_aa: ASSQDVRGRAGELF
j_call: TRBJ2-2; v_call: TRBV15; cdr3_length: 14; cdr3_aa: ATSRGQGADTGELF
j_call: TRBJ2-5; v_call: TRBV27; cdr3_length: 14; cdr3_aa: ASTPLGVDEGETQY
j_call: TRBJ2-5; v_call: TRBV7-9; cdr3_length: 13; cdr3_aa: ASSQKTGVRETQY
j_call: TRBJ1-1; v_call: TRBV6-6; cdr3_length: 13; cdr3_aa: ASSFTGGLSTEAF